Listed below are T cell receptor beta chains from one sample, sequenced in a study of blood T cell repertoires in COVID-19. Only in-frame clones appear in the TCRdb table, and some are missing; sequencing was by immunoSEQ multiplex PCR. The sample shows roughly 68,000 clones, roughly 80% of them seen only once. Sample: PBMCs or T cells enriched from blood (not recorded which). Source of these receptors: a middle-aged woman with acute COVID-19. CDR3s include the opening cysteine and the closing phenylalanine or tryptophan. The D gene is left open where the match is weak. Size is stated for part of the rows, as once, few or many counts, or as a class when the clone is expanded.

abundance,j_gene,d_gene,v_gene,CDR3nt,CDR3aa
NA,TRBJ2-3,TRBD2,TRBV13,TGTGCCAGCAGCTCTAGCGGGAGGTCGGCAGATACGCAGTATTTT,CASSSSGRSADTQYF
few,TRBJ1-1,NA,TRBV6-2/TRBV6-3,TGTGCCAGCAGTTACTCGAAGGGGCCCACTGAAGCTTTCTTT,CASSYSKGPTEAFF
NA,TRBJ2-5,TRBD2,TRBV11-2,TGTGCCAGCCGCTTAGCGGGAGGACTCGATACCCAGTACTTC,CASRLAGGLDTQYF
few,TRBJ2-3,TRBD1,TRBV11-2,TGTGCCAGCAGCTTAGTAGGGACAGGGTTTCCAGATACGCAGTATTTT,CASSLVGTGFPDTQYF
NA,TRBJ2-3,NA,TRBV9,TGTGCCAGCAGCGTAGAGGCTAGCCGCACAGATACGCAGTATTTT,CASSVEASRTDTQYF
NA,TRBJ1-6,NA,TRBV5-1,TGCGCCAGCAGCTTGGCCGGCCCCAGCGCCAATTCACCCCTCCACTTT,CASSLAGPSANSPLHF
NA,TRBJ1-1,TRBD1,TRBV5-6,TGTGCCAGCAGCCGGATGGGACAGGGAAGGACTGAAGCTTTCTTT,CASSRMGQGRTEAFF
NA,TRBJ1-3,NA,TRBV9,TGTGCCAGCAGCGTAGACAGAAACACCATATATTTT,CASSVDRNTIYF
NA,TRBJ1-1,NA,TRBV7-9,TGTGCCAGCAGCTTAACAGGGTTGAACACTGAAGCTTTCTTT,CASSLTGLNTEAFF
NA,TRBJ2-1,TRBD2,TRBV7-9,TGTGCCAGCAGCTCCAGAAGATTAAGCTCGGGACTAGCGGGAGGTGAGCAGTTCTTC,CASSSRRLSSGLAGGEQFF
once,TRBJ2-5,NA,TRBV29-1,TGCAGCGTTGAAGAGTGGGCTCTCCAAGAGACCCAGTACTTC,CSVEEWALQETQYF
few,TRBJ1-1,NA,TRBV10-3,TGTGCCATCAGTGGACAGATGAACACTGAAGCTTTCTTT,CAISGQMNTEAFF
NA,TRBJ2-7,TRBD1,TRBV6-1,TGTGCCAGCAGTGACGGCGGACGGGACAGGCATGCCTACGAGCAGTACTTC,CASSDGGRDRHAYEQYF
NA,TRBJ1-6,NA,TRBV5-1,TGCGCCAGCAGCGGCAGGAGTGGCAGGGGTAATTCACCCCTCCACTTT,CASSGRSGRGNSPLHF
NA,TRBJ2-2,NA,TRBV7-9,TGTGCCAGCAGCTTAAGGCAGGGTCGGGCCGGGGAGCTGTTTTTT,CASSLRQGRAGELFF
once,TRBJ2-3,TRBD1,TRBV2,TGTGCCATCGTCGGACAGGGAAGGGTTTGGACAGATACGCAGTATTTT,CAIVGQGRVWTDTQYF
NA,TRBJ2-7,NA,TRBV6-4,TGTGCCCCCGAGCCCACCCCCAGGGAGCAGTACTTC,CAPEPTPREQYF
NA,TRBJ2-1,NA,TRBV27,TGTGCCAGCAGTACCTCGGGGTACAATGAGCAGTTCTTC,CASSTSGYNEQFF
NA,TRBJ2-2,NA,TRBV4-1,TGCGCCAGCCACCTCCGAGCAGGCAGCACCGGGGAGCTGTTTTTT,CASHLRAGSTGELFF
NA,TRBJ2-3,NA,TRBV6-2/TRBV6-3,TGTGCCAGCAGTCCCCCTCGGAGAGCAGATACGCAGTATTTT,CASSPPRRADTQYF
NA,TRBJ1-5,NA,TRBV3-1/TRBV3-2,TGTGCCAGCAGCCAAGAACCTGGGGCCGATCAGCCCCAGCATTTT,CASSQEPGADQPQHF
few,TRBJ1-5,NA,TRBV7-2,TGTGCCAGCAGCCTCCAGGGGTCTAGCAATCAGCCCCAGCATTTT,CASSLQGSSNQPQHF
NA,TRBJ2-7,TRBD2,TRBV13,TGTGCCAGCAGCTCATATTCCCCTGGACTAGCTCACTACGAGCAGTACTTC,CASSSYSPGLAHYEQYF
NA,TRBJ1-2,TRBD1,TRBV11-2,TGTGCCAGCAGCCCCGCACAGGGGACGGGCGGCTACACCTTC,CASSPAQGTGGYTF
NA,TRBJ1-2,TRBD1,TRBV4-2,TGTGCCAGCAGCCGGAAGGGACAGGCAGCGAGTGGCTACACCTTC,CASSRKGQAASGYTF
NA,TRBJ1-1,NA,TRBV27,TGTGCCAGCAGTTTATTAGGGGTCCTGAACACTGAAGCTTTCTTT,CASSLLGVLNTEAFF
NA,TRBJ2-3,TRBD1,TRBV9,TGTGCCAGCGGTCGGGACAGGGGGTCCCGTACTAGCACAGATACGCAGTATTTT,CASGRDRGSRTSTDTQYF
few,TRBJ1-1,NA,TRBV7-9,TGTGCCAGCAGATCCCCAGGGATGAACACTGAAGCTTTCTTT,CASRSPGMNTEAFF
NA,TRBJ2-6,NA,TRBV5-4,TGTGCCAGCAGCCTGACAGTAACTGGGGCCAACGTCCTGACTTTC,CASSLTVTGANVLTF
NA,TRBJ1-2,TRBD1,TRBV28,TGTGCCAGCAGTTATGTGGTCGGACAGGAGAAGGGTGGCTACACCTTC,CASSYVVGQEKGGYTF
NA,TRBJ2-1,NA,TRBV7-6,TGTGCCAGCAGCTTAGGTCCACATACCTACAATGAGCAGTTCTTC,CASSLGPHTYNEQFF
NA,TRBJ2-2,TRBD1,TRBV27,TGTGCCAGCAGTCGTGTTTCAGGGGGCAGTACCGGGGAGCTGTTTTTT,CASSRVSGGSTGELFF
NA,TRBJ1-2,NA,TRBV6-6,TGTGCCAGCAGCTACGGCGGGGAGTGGGCTGGCTACACCTTC,CASSYGGEWAGYTF
NA,TRBJ2-5,TRBD1,TRBV2,TGTGCCAGCAACCGGGACAGGGGGCGGCGGGAGACCCAGTACTTC,CASNRDRGRRETQYF
once,TRBJ1-2,TRBD1,TRBV9,TGTGCCAGCAGCGGACCAGGGGGCTACTATGGCTACACCTTC,CASSGPGGYYGYTF
NA,TRBJ1-2,NA,TRBV12-5,TGTGCTAGTGGTCCGACCGCCCGTGAGGCTGGCTACACCTTC,CASGPTAREAGYTF
once,TRBJ1-1,TRBD1,TRBV5-1,TGCGCCAGCAGCTGGGACAGGGGAGCTATGAACACTGAAGCTTTCTTT,CASSWDRGAMNTEAFF
NA,TRBJ2-1,TRBD2,TRBV13,TGTGCCAGCAGCCCGCCGACTAGCTTTGTCAATGAGCAGTTCTTC,CASSPPTSFVNEQFF
NA,TRBJ2-5,NA,TRBV3-1/TRBV3-2,TGTGCCAGCAGCCAATCATCAGAGACCCAGTACTTC,CASSQSSETQYF
NA,TRBJ2-3,TRBD1,TRBV14,TGTGCCAGCAGCCTAGGGGGCAGGGGAGATACGCAGTATTTT,CASSLGGRGDTQYF
NA,TRBJ2-7,TRBD1,TRBV27,TGTGCCAGCAGTCCAGGGACAGGGGGTTACGAGCAGTACTTC,CASSPGTGGYEQYF
NA,TRBJ1-2,NA,TRBV29-1,TGCAGCGTTCAGGTAGTCGATGGCTACACCTTC,CSVQVVDGYTF
NA,TRBJ2-2,NA,TRBV24-1,TGTGCCACCAGGGGGGCCGGCGGGGAGCTGTTTTTT,CATRGAGGELFF
once,TRBJ2-1,NA,TRBV19,TGTGCCAGTAGTCCCGACAGGTCGGCCTACAATGAGCAGTTCTTC,CASSPDRSAYNEQFF
NA,TRBJ2-2,TRBD2,TRBV5-1,TGCGCCAGCAGCTGGACTAGCGGGAGAACCGGGGAGCTGTTTTTT,CASSWTSGRTGELFF
NA,TRBJ1-1,NA,TRBV24-1,TGTGCCACCAGGGGCAGGGTTGGCACTGAAGCTTTCTTT,CATRGRVGTEAFF
NA,TRBJ1-3,NA,TRBV7-6,TGTGCCAGCAGCTTAGCACAGAGCCACTCTGGAAACACCATATATTTT,CASSLAQSHSGNTIYF
NA,TRBJ2-7,TRBD2,TRBV4-1,TGCGCCAGCAGCCGGCTGGGACTAGCGGGTTACGAGCAGTACTTC,CASSRLGLAGYEQYF
NA,TRBJ2-3,TRBD1,TRBV5-1,TGCGCCAGCAGCTTAGATACAGGGGACACAGATACGCAGTATTTT,CASSLDTGDTDTQYF
NA,TRBJ2-3,TRBD1,TRBV4-1,TGCGCCAGCAGCCGGACAGGGGTTCCAGATACGCAGTATTTT,CASSRTGVPDTQYF
NA,TRBJ1-2,TRBD1,TRBV2,TGTGCCAGCAGTGGGGACAGCTCAGCTAACTATGGCTACACCTTC,CASSGDSSANYGYTF
NA,TRBJ2-1,TRBD2,TRBV19,TGTGCCAGTAGTTTCCGGACTAGCGGGGATTACAATGAGCAGTTCTTC,CASSFRTSGDYNEQFF
few,TRBJ2-1,NA,TRBV16,TGTGCCAGCAGCCAAAGGAGTGTCTACAATGAGCAGTTCTTC,CASSQRSVYNEQFF
once,TRBJ1-2,NA,TRBV2,TGTGCCAGCAGTGATGTTAAGGGGATGACTGGCTACACCTTC,CASSDVKGMTGYTF